The present T cell receptor beta chain was sequenced within a study of cytomegalovirus exposure and HLA in healthy donors. CDR3 length equals 16 residues. Germline loops: CDR1 GTSNPN, CDR2 SVGIG (reference sequence). J lost 0 bases, V lost 5 bases, and 10 bases had no gene match. The donors were part of the validation cohort of some 120 subjects. That cohort was separate from the first cohort, which comprised 500 to 700 subjects. Here immunoSEQ multiplex PCR was the method, and the copy in TCRdb shows in-frame clones only, minus some. The profile shows around 250,000 clones, nearly 90% of them singletons.

The receptor was derived from a woman aged 18-29 years in good health and CMV-seronegative. The V gene is TRBV30, the J gene TRBJ1-3, with 7 bases that match TRBD1. The sequenced sample was PBMCs. CDR3 in amino acids: CAWGEGGQISGNTIYF. The CDR3 nucleotides read TGTGCCTGGGGCGAAGGGGGACAGATCTCTGGAAACACCATATATTTT. The whole variable domain, filled in from reference TRBV30 and TRBJ1-3, reads SQTIHQWPATLVQPVGSPLSLECTVEGTSNPNLYWYRQAAGRGLQLLFYSVGIGQISSEVPQNLSASRPQDRQFILSSKKLLLSDSGFYLCAWGEGGQISGNTIYFGEGSWLTVV.